This T cell receptor beta chain appears in the sequencing data of a study of regulatory T cells in long-lasting Graves disease. Study outcomes and limitations: Clonotypes that were public and shared totalled about 2,500 in persistent patients versus 966 in new patients.

Notes on this clonotype: No antigen is known for it. A read error may explain this, as a much larger clone is one base away.

The CDR3 covers 13 residues. The germline V gene encodes CDR1 LNHDA and CDR2 SQIVND (reference sequence). Library construction for TCR beta used iRepertoire HTBI primers and Arm-PCR of CDR3 regions. Using its own MiXCR run on the multiplex PCR reads, TCRdb lists one record per CDR3 protein. The profile shows roughly 520,000 distinct CDR3 sequences, around 12% of them singletons. Time point reported: newly diagnosed GD, antithyroid drugs for less than 3 months. RNA extracted from PBMCs served as the sequencing template. American Thyroid Association guidelines defined how Graves' disease was diagnosed. These data were also filed under a second study, of T cells in Graves' hyperthyroidism and ophthalmopathy. That publication notes: The study used the HTBI primer set for a first-round RT-PCR of the TCR CDR3.

Sequenced material: peripheral blood mononuclear cells (PBMCs), taken at new diagnosis, from a patient treated with antithyroid drugs. The sequence was collected from a woman aged 25 to 39 with Graves disease. The genes are TRBV19 and TRBJ2-7; D is unclear. CDR3 protein: CASSIGLNYGQYF. DNA for the CDR3: TGTGCCAGTAGTATAGGACTGAACTACGGGCAGTACTTC.